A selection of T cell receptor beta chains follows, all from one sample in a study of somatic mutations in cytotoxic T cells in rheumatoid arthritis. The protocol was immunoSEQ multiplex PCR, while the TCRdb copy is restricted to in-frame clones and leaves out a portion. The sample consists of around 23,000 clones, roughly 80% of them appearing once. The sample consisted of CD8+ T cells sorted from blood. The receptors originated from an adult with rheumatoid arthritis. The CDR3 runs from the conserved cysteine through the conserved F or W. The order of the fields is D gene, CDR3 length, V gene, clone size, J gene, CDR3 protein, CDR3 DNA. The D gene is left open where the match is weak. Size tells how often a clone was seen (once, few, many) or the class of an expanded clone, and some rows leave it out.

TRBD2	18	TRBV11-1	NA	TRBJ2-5	CASSFLGVLAGVQETQYF	TGTGCCAGCAGCTTTTTAGGGGTACTAGCGGGGGTCCAAGAGACCCAGTACTTC
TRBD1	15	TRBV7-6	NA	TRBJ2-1	CASSFKQGDRNEQFF	TGTGCCAGCAGCTTTAAACAGGGGGACCGCAATGAGCAGTTCTTC
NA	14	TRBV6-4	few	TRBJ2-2	CASSDGPGVGELFF	TGTGCCAGCAGTGACGGTCCGGGGGTCGGGGAGCTGTTTTTT
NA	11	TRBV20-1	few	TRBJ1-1	CSAGPETEAFF	TGCAGTGCCGGACCGGAAACTGAAGCTTTCTTT
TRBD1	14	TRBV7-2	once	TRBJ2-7	CASSDTGGIYEQYF	TGTGCCAGCAGCGACACAGGGGGCATATACGAGCAGTACTTC
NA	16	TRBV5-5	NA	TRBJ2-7	CASSPGDPQSSYEQYF	TGTGCCAGCAGCCCCGGGGACCCCCAGAGCTCCTACGAGCAGTACTTC
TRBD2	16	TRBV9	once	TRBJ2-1	CASSVEAGGPYNEQFF	TGTGCCAGCAGCGTAGAGGCGGGGGGGCCTTACAATGAGCAGTTCTTC
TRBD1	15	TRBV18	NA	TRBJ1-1	CASSPDRGTNTEAFF	TGTGCCAGCTCACCAGACAGGGGGACCAACACTGAAGCTTTCTTT
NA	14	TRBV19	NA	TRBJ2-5	CASSIGAGGKTQYF	TGTGCCAGTAGTATAGGGGCCGGTGGGAAGACCCAGTACTTC
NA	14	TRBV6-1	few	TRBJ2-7	CASSGRGTSYEQYF	TGTGCCAGCAGTGGGCGGGGCACCTCCTACGAGCAGTACTTC
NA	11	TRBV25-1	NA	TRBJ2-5	CASSQGETQYF	TGTGCCAGCAGTCAAGGGGAGACCCAGTACTTC
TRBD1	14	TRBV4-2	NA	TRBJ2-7	CASSQSGQGYEQYF	TGTGCCAGCAGCCAATCGGGACAGGGCTACGAGCAGTACTTC
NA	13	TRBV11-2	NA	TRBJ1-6	CASSTYKNSPLHF	TGTGCCAGCAGCACATACAAGAATTCACCCCTCCACTTT
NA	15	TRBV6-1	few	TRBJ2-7	CASSVGGGGAYEQYF	TGTGCCAGCAGTGTTGGGGGCGGGGGCGCCTACGAGCAGTACTTC
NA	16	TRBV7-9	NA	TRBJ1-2	CASSLDALYRVYGYTF	TGTGCCAGCAGCTTAGACGCCTTGTACCGAGTCTATGGCTACACCTTC
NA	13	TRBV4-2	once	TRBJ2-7	CASSPGTLPEQYF	TGTGCCAGCAGCCCTGGGACGCTCCCCGAGCAGTACTTC
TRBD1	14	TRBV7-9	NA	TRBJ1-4	CASSWDRSGRELFF	TGTGCCAGCAGCTGGGACAGAAGCGGTAGGGAACTGTTTTTT
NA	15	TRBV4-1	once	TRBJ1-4	CASSQVGATNEKLFF	TGCGCCAGCAGCCAAGTGGGTGCAACTAATGAAAAACTGTTTTTT